Presented here are 30 T cell receptor beta chains from one specimen sequenced in a study of T cell repertoires in cytomegalovirus infection. MiXCR was run by TCRdb on the reads, yielding one entry per CDR3 protein. The table records around 800,000 distinct CDR3 sequences, around a third of them present only once. No cognate antigen is known for these TCRs. Sample: cultured CD8+ T cells from PBMCs, taken from culture after CMV antigen stimulation. The receptors shown here come from a human donor in good health (CMV status not recorded). Some clones in this sample may be carry-over from other donors' samples.

The chain combines TRBV9 with TRBJ2-1; D gene ambiguous. Per the germline V gene, CDR1 is SGDLS and CDR2 is YYNGEE. The CDR3 has 15 amino acids. With 0 bases removed from V and 5 bases from J, the gap between germline ends came to 12 bases. The CDR3 reads CASSVAAGRDNEQFF. CDR3 nucleotides: TGTGCCAGCAGCGTAGCGGCAGGACGGGACAATGAGCAGTTCTTC.

The chain carries TRBV7-9 and TRBJ1-1; 8 positions agree with TRBD1. This CDR3 has 16 residues. Trimming cost V 2 bases and J 11 bases; bases outside gene matches: 16. Germline V gene lookup returns CDR1 SEHNR and CDR2 FQNEAQ (reference sequence). CDR3 in DNA: TGTGCCAGCAGCTTACCCCCGGACAGGGCCGAAACTTGGGCTTTCTTT. Translated: CASSLPPDRAETWAFF.

J is TRBJ2-3 and V is TRBV7-6, with 10 bases that match TRBD2. The CDR3 runs 15 residues. V gave up 6 bases and J gave up 2 bases; unmatched junction bases: 5. Per the germline V gene, CDR1 is SGHVS and CDR2 is FNYEAQ. The chain's CDR3 is CASRLLAGLTDTQYF. The CDR3 DNA reads TGTGCCAGCAGACTACTAGCGGGGCTCACAGATACGCAGTATTTT.

The chain uses TRBV9 and TRBJ1-3; D gene unclear. Germline V gives CDR1 SGDLS, CDR2 YYNGEE. Trimming removed 5 bases at V and 1 base at J, with 16 bases between. This CDR3 has 16 residues. The CDR3 nucleotides read TGTGCCAGCAGTGGTAGAGGGAAACCTTCTGGAAACACCATATATTTT. It codes for CASSGRGKPSGNTIYF.

This clonotype was picked up a small number of times. This chain uses TRBV7-9 with TRBJ2-4; the match to TRBD1 covers 9 bases. Trimming at V came to 2 bases and at J to 3 bases, leaving 8 bases not matched to a gene. The germline CDR1 and CDR2 sequences are SEHNR and FQNEAQ (reference sequence). The CDR3 loop spans 17 amino acids. The CDR3 is CASSLPGQGMVKNIQYF. In nucleotides, the CDR3 is TGTGCCAGCAGCTTACCGGGACAGGGAATGGTCAAAAACATTCAGTACTTC.

The chain recombines TRBV6-5 with TRBJ1-2; D remains unclear. This CDR3 is 13 amino acids long. Between the trimmed V and J ends, which lost 7 bases and 3 bases, there was a span of 12 bases. Germline lookup yields CDR1 MNHEY and CDR2 SVGAGI. In nucleotides, the CDR3 is TGTGCCAGCACTCTGGGTCGGTACTATGGCTACACCTTC. This sequence encodes CASTLGRYYGYTF.

This chain connects TRBV4-3 to TRBJ2-3; TRBD1 agrees at 9 bases. Germline V gene data show CDR1 as LGHNA and CDR2 as YSLEER. CDR3 size: 16 residues. Trimming removed 2 bases from V and 6 bases from J; junction bases left unmatched: 9. This CDR3 is CASSQRQGVGSDTQYF. In DNA, the CDR3 is TGCGCCAGCAGCCAACGACAGGGGGTGGGGTCCGATACGCAGTATTTT.

This clonotype was counted a few times. The chain uses TRBV6-5 and TRBJ2-5, with D possibly matching TRBD1 (6 bases). The CDR3 consists of 13 residues. V lost 6 bases and J lost 4, with 12 bases in between. Germline CDR1 is MNHEY and CDR2 is SVGAGI. CDR3 loop: CASRRNRAETQYF. The CDR3 bases are TGTGCCAGCAGGCGCAACAGGGCAGAGACCCAGTACTTC.

This chain uses TRBV4-3 with TRBJ1-5; D not resolved. The CDR3 loop spans 14 amino acids. The germline CDR1 and CDR2 sequences are LGHNA and YSLEER. V gave up 3 bases and J gave up 7 bases, with 13 bases separating them. CDR3 region: CASSHEDGSQPQHF. DNA of the CDR3: TGCGCCAGCAGCCACGAGGATGGGAGCCAGCCCCAGCATTTT.

This clonotype was recorded many times. The chain carries TRBV19 and TRBJ1-1; the D gene is possibly TRBD1 (5 bases). Deletions cut 6 bases from V and 1 base from J, with 9 bases between. Per germline, CDR1 LNHDA and CDR2 SQIVND (reference sequence). This CDR3 is 13 amino acids long. The CDR3 DNA reads as TGTGCCAGTAGATGGACAACGAACACTGAAGCTTTCTTT. Its translation: CASRWTTNTEAFF.

The chain joins TRBV7-9 to TRBJ1-5; D remains unclear. V was cut by 3 bases and J by 5 bases, with 5 bases left in between. Germline V gene sequence: CDR1 SEHNR, CDR2 FQNEAQ (reference sequence). This CDR3 is 12 amino acids long. In nucleotides, the CDR3 is TGTGCCAGCAGCTTGCTAGATCAGCCCCAGCATTTT. As protein: CASSLLDQPQHF.

This clonotype has only a few counts. The V and J genes are TRBV27 and TRBJ1-6; 9 nucleotides align to TRBD1. CDR3 length: 14 amino acids. CDR1 is MNHEY, CDR2 SMNVEV, per germline (reference sequence). Trimming removed 3 bases from V and 10 bases from J; junction bases left unmatched: 4. CDR3 sequence: CASSFRDRVSPLHF. Written as DNA, the CDR3 is TGTGCCAGCAGTTTCCGGGACAGGGTCTCACCCCTCCACTTT.

The chain carries TRBV7-6 and TRBJ2-5; D perhaps matches TRBD2 (6 bases). Trimming left V 5 bases short and J 9 bases short, with 25 bases between. This CDR3 is built from 16 residues. The germline CDR1 and CDR2 sequences are SGHVS and FNYEAQ. The CDR3 nucleotides are TGTGCCAGCAGCCCGGGGGACGGGGAGAGGCTAGGGGCCCAGTACTTC. This codes for CASSPGDGERLGAQYF.

This clonotype was found a few times. The CDR3 DNA follows: TGTGCCAGCAGCGTAGGTCTAGCGGGGGGGAACATTCAGTACTTC. Translating gives CASSVGLAGGNIQYF. V usage is TRBV9 and J usage is TRBJ2-4; 12 bases match TRBD2. The V gene end was trimmed by 0 bases and the J gene end by 7 bases; junction bases not matched to a gene: 2. The CDR3 sequence is 15 residues long. Germline V gene sequence: CDR1 SGDLS, CDR2 YYNGEE. The full variable domain, in which reference TRBV9 and TRBJ2-4 provide the parts outside the CDR3, is DSGVTQTPKHLITATGQRVTLRCSPRSGDLSVYWYQQSLDQGLQFLIQYYNGEERAKGNILERFSAQQFPDLHSELNLSSLELGDSALYFCASSVGLAGGNIQYFGAGTRLSVL.

This chain links TRBV3-1 with TRBJ1-4; D uncertain. Trimming left V 1 base short and J 4 bases short, with 10 bases between. CDR3 length equals 15 residues. Germline CDR1 LGHDT, CDR2 YNNKEL (reference sequence). The CDR3 spells CASSQAGFFNEKLFF. The CDR3 coding sequence is TGTGCCAGCAGCCAAGCCGGGTTTTTTAATGAAAAACTGTTTTTT. The whole variable domain, remainder taken from reference TRBV3-1 and TRBJ1-4, is DTAVSQTPKYLVTQMGNDKSIKCEQNLGHDTMYWYKQDSKKFLKIMFSYNNKELIINETVPNRFSPKSPDKAHLNLHINSLELGDSAVYFCASSQAGFFNEKLFFGSGTQLSVL.

The chain combines TRBV27 with TRBJ2-7; D is ambiguous. V was trimmed by 3 bases and J by 4 bases, leaving 10 bases between them. Germline V gives CDR1 MNHEY, CDR2 SMNVEV (reference sequence). CDR3 length: 13 amino acids. In DNA, the CDR3 is TGTGCCAGCAGTTTTACTGGACGGTACGAGCAGTACTTC. Amino acids: CASSFTGRYEQYF.

This clonotype occurred a few times. The rearrangement links TRBV29-1 to TRBJ1-4, with 8 bases lining up with TRBD1. CDR3 length equals 15 residues. Germline CDR1 is SQVTM and CDR2 is ANQGSEA. V shed 0 bases and J 8 bases; nucleotides not matched to a gene: 8. The CDR3 loop reads CSVEDFDRGEEKLFF. CDR3 nucleotide sequence: TGCAGCGTTGAAGATTTCGACAGGGGCGAGGAAAAACTGTTTTTT.

This clonotype appeared once. The chain joins TRBV12-5 to TRBJ1-2, with TRBD1 as a possible D gene (6 bases). Trimming removed 7 bases at V and 1 base at J, with 10 bases between. The CDR3 length is 13 residues. CDR1 LGHNT and CDR2 FRNRAP come from the germline V gene. CDR3 residues: CASAPDSNYGYTF. CDR3 in DNA: TGTGCTAGTGCCCCGGACAGTAACTATGGCTACACCTTC. The full variable domain, in which reference TRBV12-5 and TRBJ1-2 provide the parts outside the CDR3, is DARVTQTPRHKVTEMGQEVTMRCQPILGHNTVFWYRQTMMQGLELLAYFRNRAPLDDSGMPKDRFSAEMPDATLATLKIQPSEPRDSAVYFCASAPDSNYGYTFGSGTRLTVV.

The table lists this clonotype with a few counts. The chain combines TRBV7-9 with TRBJ2-2; the D is unclear. This CDR3 is built from 16 residues. Germline V gene lookup returns CDR1 SEHNR and CDR2 FQNEAQ (reference sequence). V shed 0 bases and J shed 5 bases, with 13 bases lying between them. CDR3 in amino acids: CASSLAQAPSTGELFF. As DNA, the CDR3 is TGTGCCAGCAGCTTAGCGCAGGCCCCGAGTACCGGGGAGCTGTTTTTT.

The chain combines TRBV7-9 with TRBJ1-5, with TRBD1 as a possible D gene (5 bases). Trimming stripped 5 bases from V and 9 bases from J, with 11 bases between. CDR3 length: 12 residues. CDR1 and CDR2 from the germline V gene are SEHNR and FQNEAQ (reference sequence). CDR3 region: CASSPSGGPQHF. As DNA, the CDR3 is TGTGCCAGCAGCCCCAGTGGGGGGCCCCAGCATTTT.

This sequence joins TRBV6-4 and TRBJ2-6; D not resolved. Germline V lookup: CDR1 MRHNA, CDR2 SNTAGT. The CDR3 consists of 15 residues. Trimming pared 0 bases from V and 1 base from J, leaving 4 bases between. CDR3 sequence (DNA): TGTGCCAGCAGTGACTCACAATCTGGGGCCAACGTCCTGACTTTC. This gives the protein CASSDSQSGANVLTF.

The chain employs TRBV12-3 or TRBV12-4 and TRBJ2-5; D is ambiguous. The CDR3 totals 14 residues. V lost 6 bases, J lost 5 bases, and 16 bases lay in between. CDR3 bases: TGTGCCAGCAGGCCTCCGACGGCCGGGGAGACCCAGTACTTC. It specifies CASRPPTAGETQYF.

This clonotype was detected only a few times. The CDR3 region has the DNA TGCAGTGCTAGAGCCAGGGACTCGGGGGGGACCCAGTACTTC. Its protein product is CSARARDSGGTQYF. The chain combines TRBV20-1 with TRBJ2-5, with TRBD2 matching 7 bases. From germline, CDR1 is DFQATT and CDR2 SNEGSKA (reference sequence). This CDR3 comprises 14 residues. V lost 1 base and J lost 7; bases outside the gene matches: 9.

The chain couples TRBV4-1 to TRBJ1-2; no definite D call. Trimming stripped 1 base from V and 2 bases from J, with 14 bases between. CDR3 size: 16 residues. CDR1 and CDR2 from the germline V gene are MGHRA and YSYEKL. The CDR3: CASSQGPLGINYGYTF. Here the CDR3 DNA reads TGCGCCAGCAGCCAAGGGCCCCTGGGAATAAACTATGGCTACACCTTC.

This clonotype has at least ten counts. The rearrangement uses TRBV7-2 and TRBJ2-1, with TRBD2 matching over 13 bases. Germline CDR1 and CDR2: SGHTA and FQGNSA. V lost 4 bases to trimming and J lost 8 bases; unmatched junction nucleotides: 8. The CDR3 runs to 16 residues. The CDR3 nucleotides read TGTGCCAGCAGCTCGCCGAGGACTAGCGGGGGTGATGAGCAGTTCTTC. Translated, it gives CASSSPRTSGGDEQFF.

This clonotype came up a few times. V gene TRBV4-2 combines with J gene TRBJ1-2; TRBD1 might be the D (5 bases). The CDR3 spans 15 residues. The V gene's germline CDR1 is LGHNA and CDR2 YNFKEQ. Deletions cut 0 bases from V and 2 bases from J, with 10 bases between. CDR3 protein: CASSQEGSGNYGYTF. The CDR3 nucleotides read TGTGCCAGCAGCCAAGAGGGGTCAGGGAACTATGGCTACACCTTC.

The genes are TRBV6-6 and TRBJ1-1; unclear D gene. The V gene lost 2 bases and the J gene lost 5 bases, with 12 bases spanning the gap. This CDR3 is 14 amino acids long. From germline, CDR1 is MNHNY and CDR2 SVGAGI (reference sequence). CDR3 sequence: CASSYGVGETEAFF. CDR3 DNA sequence: TGTGCCAGCAGTTACGGCGTCGGGGAGACTGAAGCTTTCTTT.

CDR3 coding DNA: TGTGCCAGCAGCAAAGGTACTCAGCGGGCATTTGAGCAGTTCTTC. It yields the protein CASSKGTQRAFEQFF. The rearrangement uses TRBV7-6 and TRBJ2-1, with D maybe TRBD2 (6 bases). V was trimmed by 5 bases and J by 9 bases, leaving 20 bases between them. In germline, CDR1 is SGHVS, CDR2 FNYEAQ. The CDR3 consists of 15 residues.

In DNA form, the CDR3 reads TGTGCCACCAGCAGAGATCGGGGGGCCGGGGCTGGAAACACCATATATTTT. Its translation is CATSRDRGAGAGNTIYF. This rearrangement joins TRBV15 to TRBJ1-3; possible D gene TRBD1, 6 bases. Germline CDR1 LNHNV, CDR2 YYDKDF (reference sequence). Trimming removed 0 bases at V and 2 bases at J, with 14 bases between. The CDR3 covers 17 residues.

The J gene is TRBJ2-2, the V gene TRBV7-6; TRBD1 matches 8 bases. The CDR3 totals 14 residues. Germline V gives CDR1 SGHVS, CDR2 FNYEAQ. The J segment lost 4 bases and the V segment lost 5 bases, leaving 3 bases of the junction unmatched. CDR3: CASSAGTGTGELFF. The CDR3 bases are TGTGCCAGCAGCGCCGGGACAGGCACCGGGGAGCTGTTTTTT.